This T cell receptor beta chain originates from a study of T cells in localized non-small cell lung cancer. Here immunoSEQ multiplex PCR was the method, and the copy in TCRdb shows in-frame clones only, minus some. The top ten hold 15% to 20% of the sample, which has nearly 900 clones, 20% to 25% seen once. The study, taken as a whole, reports: Maximal T cell clonality occurred in uninvolved adjacent lung, with tumor ranking below it. Median approximately 58 top-100 tumor clones were shared with paired adjacent lung. Higher T cell density in the blood was associated with longer overall survival, whereas higher adjacent-lung clonality associated with shorter survival.

Note on this clone: What it binds is not known.

Germline lookup yields CDR1 WSHSY and CDR2 SAAADI. V lost 6 bases to trimming and J lost 3 bases, with 8 bases between them. The length of the CDR3 is 12 residues. The TCR originated in a female donor at least 60 years old with stage II squamous cell lung carcinoma. The chain employs TRBV10-2 and TRBJ1-1; no reliable D call. The sample was lung tumor tissue, taken before any cancer treatment. In DNA, the CDR3 is TGCGCCAGCAGAGCGGGGTACACTGAAGCTTTCTTT. This translates into CASRAGYTEAFF.